Each of the 6 T cell receptor beta chains below was sequenced from the same sample in a study of shared clonotypes between healthy human individuals. The data were produced by immunoSEQ multiplex PCR, yet TCRdb's version contains in-frame clones alone and is incomplete. Seen here are some 2.3 million clones, approximately 95% observed once, and the top ten hold roughly 0.36%. The specimen sequenced was naive CD4+ T cells from PBMCs. Subset here: CD45RA+ positively selected. These receptors all come from a man between 18 and 35 years old in good health. Some clones in this sample may be carry-over from other donors' samples.

The chain joins TRBV5-1 to TRBJ2-1; D may be TRBD1 or TRBD2 (5 bases each). Deletions cut 3 bases from V and 7 bases from J, with 17 bases between. The CDR3 is made up of 15 amino acids. Germline loops: CDR1 SGHRS, CDR2 YFSETQ. This CDR3 reads CASSSGTSIGNEQFF. Written as DNA, the CDR3 is TGCGCCAGCAGCTCCGGGACCAGTATTGGGAATGAGCAGTTCTTC.

The V gene is TRBV7-2, the J gene TRBJ2-7; D perhaps matches TRBD1 (5 bases). The CDR3 totals 15 residues. V was shortened by 1 base and J by 3 bases, with 13 bases between the two germline ends. From germline, CDR1 is SGHTA and CDR2 FQGNSA. CDR3 loop: CASSLVQGWDYEQYF. DNA for the CDR3: TGTGCCAGCAGCTTAGTTCAGGGCTGGGACTACGAGCAGTACTTC.

V is TRBV4-2 and J is TRBJ1-2; D perhaps matches TRBD1 (5 bases). The V end was cut by 0 bases, the J end by 4 bases, with 18 bases between. CDR1 is LGHNA and CDR2 is YNFKEQ in the germline V gene. CDR3 size: 17 residues. The CDR3 spells CASSQDVRPRRGYGYTF. The CDR3 DNA follows: TGTGCCAGCAGCCAAGATGTGAGGCCGCGAAGGGGCTATGGCTACACCTTC.

A remark on this clone: An end of the junction does not agree with germline; a read error may underlie this. This sequence joins TRBV15 and TRBJ1-1; the D is unclear. From germline, CDR1 is LNHNV and CDR2 YYDKDF (reference sequence). This CDR3 has 12 amino acids. The CDR3 loop reads CATSKENTGAFF. Written as DNA, the CDR3 is TGTGCCACCAGCAAAGAAAACACTGGAGCTTTCTTT.

This rearrangement joins TRBV9 to TRBJ2-3; D tentatively reads TRBD1 or TRBD2 (5 bases each). CDR1 SGDLS and CDR2 YYNGEE come from the germline V gene. V lost 5 bases to trimming and J lost 3 bases, with 25 bases between them. The CDR3 contains 18 residues. The CDR3 nucleotides read TGTGCCAGCAGTGTCTATCGGGGCAGCCTAAAGGTGACAGATACGCAGTATTTT. Amino acids: CASSVYRGSLKVTDTQYF. Combining the CDR3 with reference TRBV9 and TRBJ2-3 gives the whole variable domain DSGVTQTPKHLITATGQRVTLRCSPRSGDLSVYWYQQSLDQGLQFLIQYYNGEERAKGNILERFSAQQFPDLHSELNLSSLELGDSALYFCASSVYRGSLKVTDTQYFGPGTRLTVL.

The chain carries TRBV4-1 and TRBJ1-3; the D is unclear. The V end lost 0 bases, the J end lost 0 bases, and 12 bases lay between the germline ends. Germline loops: CDR1 MGHRA, CDR2 YSYEKL. This CDR3 contains 17 residues. CDR3 nucleotide sequence: TGCGCCAGCAGCCAAGATTTTGACGGACCCTCTGGAAACACCATATATTTT. Protein product: CASSQDFDGPSGNTIYF.